This TCR beta chain appears in the sequencing data of a study of blood T cells in healthy people across ages (dated by TCRdb to about 2015). Concerning the study at large: In model experiments, template switching captured about one uniquely barcoded TCR beta cDNA molecule for every two T cells. The study measured age-related changes in TCR beta repertoire diversity using deep sequencing normalized with unique cDNA molecular identifiers. Four age groups were formed from the donors: young (average 16 years), middle-aged (roughly 38), aged (under 70) and long-lived (approximately 80). To avoid experimental bias, donors of different ages were spread randomly across the sequencing lanes. Two additional independent replicas of 1 million unique cDNA reads from the same blood draw were analyzed for two donors (one aged 18 to 29 and one aged 80 or older). Broader findings and caveats from the paper: There was a strong correlation between observed TCR beta diversity and the percentage of naive T cells measured by flow cytometry. Conclusive comparison of naive and antigen-experienced compartments was prevented by the profiling of bulk unsorted PBMCs. Donor CMV infection status was unknown, potentially confounding age-related changes in expanded clonotypes. Estimates of total diversity based on one million sequenced T cells were regarded as lower bounds and as underestimates. As age increased, observed TCR beta diversity per million T cells dropped in a roughly linear way, and a significant reduction was already evident by age about 40. The long-lived group showed more naive CD4+ T cells, fewer expanded clones and increased TCR diversity than the aged group, suggesting age selection.

Library method: 5' RACE. Sequencing was carried out with an Illumina HiSeq 2500. A second PCR of about 7 to 12 cycles was run with a J-beta primer mix and a sample-barcoded 5' primer. Each TCR beta cDNA molecule received a unique molecular identifier from a template-switch 5' adaptor carrying 12 random nucleotides. At least 3 million CDR3-containing paired-end reads were obtained from each sample. First-strand cDNA synthesis was performed from all RNA using the Mint cDNA synthesis kit, with priming by a TRBC-specific oligonucleotide. After uracil-DNA glycosylase treatment, a first 18-cycle PCR used universal primers M1SS and BC2_uni_R on all cDNA. As for the authors' bioinformatics: Normalization of each sample was performed by random selection of 1 million high-quality reads, each carrying a distinct molecular identifier. Reads with shared molecular identifiers were discarded instead of being binned into consensus sequences. MiTCR, run with a Q25 quality threshold and the strictest error-elimination algorithm, handled CDR3 identification, clonotype clustering and error correction. A nonparametric unseen species model using Euler transformation provided a lower-bound estimate of total TCR beta diversity. TCRdb ran its own pipeline on the public reads, namely fastp trimming at Q25 and MiXCR clone calling, and kept in-frame beta chains. Merged by CDR3 protein, the rows form single entries marked with the most common genes and DNA. TCRdb, rather than the study authors, made the V and J calls. The sample contains 730,000 or so distinct CDR3 sequences, approximately 39% of them found a single time. Jointly, the top ten make up around 20% of the sample.

On this clonotype: This receptor's antigen is unknown. No per-base quality is available; no much larger clone lies one base away.

The 39 donors, aged about 6 to 100 years, were systemically healthy Caucasian individuals from Russia. Each donor gave ten milliliters of peripheral blood, collected into EDTA-treated Vacutainer tubes. Ficoll-Paque density-gradient centrifugation was used to isolate PBMCs, with at least 7 million per sample. Trizol reagent was used to extract total RNA from the PBMCs, yielding at least 6 micrograms per sample. The percentages of naive CD45RAhigh/CD27high T cells were determined by flow cytometry on a PBMC aliquot from every donor. Reading from cysteine to phenylalanine, the CDR3 counts 17 amino acids. Only the CDR3 DNA stays, 51 bases, in frame from base 1. Sequences SGHAT (CDR1) and FQNNGV (CDR2) are obtained from the germline V gene. The V and J ends are trimmed by 1 base and 4 bases, leaving 16 bases between them.

Material: blood. The sequence joins TRBV11-2 to TRBJ2-2; the D segment could be TRBD2, given 7 matching bases. The source of this sequence is a woman aged 55-70 years in good health. In nucleotide form, the sequence is TGTGCCAGCAGCTTAGCACTCGGGGGGCCCGGCACCGGGGAGCTGTTTTTT. Its protein product is CASSLALGGPGTGELFF.